The 6 T cell receptor beta chains in this list originate from one sample, sequenced in a study of blood T cells in healthy people across ages. Alongside a J-beta primer mix, a sample-barcoded 5' primer served in a second PCR lasting about 7 to 11 cycles. In TCRdb, the 5' RACE reads were re-called with MiXCR into one record per CDR3 protein. This sample has around 1,100,000 distinct CDR3 sequences, with approximately 38% found just once. The sample was blood. The receptor source for this set is a man younger than 30 in good health.

The chain carries TRBV25-1 and TRBJ1-1, with D possibly matching TRBD1 (6 bases). Germline V lookup: CDR1 MGHDK, CDR2 SYGVNS. V was cut by 6 bases and J by 0 bases, with 8 bases left in between. There are 13 residues in the CDR3. CDR3 bases: TGTGCCAGCAGAGGGGGACTGAACACTGAAGCTTTCTTT. Translating gives CASRGGLNTEAFF.

The gene calls are TRBV20-1 and TRBJ2-5; TRBD2 matches 16 bases. After removal of 8 bases from V and 5 bases from J, the junction contained 8 bases not matched to a gene. Germline CDR1 reads DFQATT; CDR2 reads SNEGSKA (reference sequence). The CDR3 contains 15 residues. The CDR3 bases are TGCAGTTGGACCCCGGGACTAGCGGGGGGGGAGACCCAGTACTTC. This codes for CSWTPGLAGGETQYF.

This rearrangement joins TRBV12-3 or TRBV12-4 to TRBJ1-2, with D perhaps matching TRBD1 (5 bases). The length of the CDR3 is 14 residues. Trimming removed 7 bases from V and 4 bases from J, with 16 bases in between. Written as DNA, the CDR3 is TGTGCCAGCACCCAACTGGGGCCTAGCTATGGCTACACCTTC. Its protein is CASTQLGPSYGYTF.

This clonotype was seen a few times. The chain couples TRBV7-9 to TRBJ2-4; TRBD1 matches 7 bases. V was clipped by 5 bases and J by 0 bases; unmatched bases: 4. The CDR3 has 15 residues. CDR1 and CDR2 from the germline V gene are SEHNR and FQNEAQ (reference sequence). The CDR3 DNA sequence: TGTGCCAGCAGCCTCGGGACAGTAGCCAAAAACATTCAGTACTTC. Protein product: CASSLGTVAKNIQYF.

This clonotype was counted only a few times. The gene calls are TRBV9 and TRBJ1-5; D gene unclear. Deletions cut 4 bases from V and 3 bases from J, with 14 bases between. CDR3 length: 15 residues. From germline, CDR1 is SGDLS and CDR2 YYNGEE. The CDR3 is CASSSGRAFNQPQHF. The CDR3 region has the DNA TGTGCCAGCAGCTCCGGACGGGCGTTCAATCAGCCCCAGCATTTT.

This clonotype was picked up a small number of times. The chain carries TRBV14 and TRBJ1-2, with no clear D. Trimming shortened V by 0 bases and J by 5 bases, and 13 bases separated the two germline ends. CDR1 is SGHDN and CDR2 is FVKESK in the germline V gene. The CDR3 sequence is 15 residues long. The CDR3 sequence: CASSQESGNPYGYTF. CDR3 DNA sequence: TGTGCCAGCAGCCAAGAGTCGGGCAACCCATATGGCTACACCTTC.